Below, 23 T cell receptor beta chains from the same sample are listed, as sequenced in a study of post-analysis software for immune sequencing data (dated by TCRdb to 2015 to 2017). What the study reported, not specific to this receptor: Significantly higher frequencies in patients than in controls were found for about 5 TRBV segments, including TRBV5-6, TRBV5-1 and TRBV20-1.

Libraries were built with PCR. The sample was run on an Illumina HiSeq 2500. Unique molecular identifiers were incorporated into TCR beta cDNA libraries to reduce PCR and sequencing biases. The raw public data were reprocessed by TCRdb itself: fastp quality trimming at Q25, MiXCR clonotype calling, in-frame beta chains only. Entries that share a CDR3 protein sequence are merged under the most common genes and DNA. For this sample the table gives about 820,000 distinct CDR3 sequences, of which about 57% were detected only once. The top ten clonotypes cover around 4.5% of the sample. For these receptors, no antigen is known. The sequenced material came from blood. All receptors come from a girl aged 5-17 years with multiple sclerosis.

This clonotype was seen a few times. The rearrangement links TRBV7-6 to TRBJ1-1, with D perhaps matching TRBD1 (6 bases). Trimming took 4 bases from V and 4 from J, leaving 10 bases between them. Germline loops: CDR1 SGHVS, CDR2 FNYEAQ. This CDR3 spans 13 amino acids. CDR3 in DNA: TGTGCCAGCAGCTCCCTACAGGGCACTGAAGCTTTCTTT. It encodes CASSSLQGTEAFF.

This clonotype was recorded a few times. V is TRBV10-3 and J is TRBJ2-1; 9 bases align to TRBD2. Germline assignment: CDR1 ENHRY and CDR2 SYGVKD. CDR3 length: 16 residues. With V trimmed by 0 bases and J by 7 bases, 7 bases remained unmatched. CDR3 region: CAISESGSGSRNEQFF. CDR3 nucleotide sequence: TGTGCCATCAGTGAGTCGGGTAGCGGGAGTAGGAATGAGCAGTTCTTC.

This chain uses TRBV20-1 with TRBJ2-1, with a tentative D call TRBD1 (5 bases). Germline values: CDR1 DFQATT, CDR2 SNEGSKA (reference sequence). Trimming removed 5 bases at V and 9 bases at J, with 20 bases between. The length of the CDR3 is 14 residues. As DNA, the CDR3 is TGCAGTGCTCCAAGGACAAGTCTTCCGGCTGAGCAGTTCTTC. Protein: CSAPRTSLPAEQFF.

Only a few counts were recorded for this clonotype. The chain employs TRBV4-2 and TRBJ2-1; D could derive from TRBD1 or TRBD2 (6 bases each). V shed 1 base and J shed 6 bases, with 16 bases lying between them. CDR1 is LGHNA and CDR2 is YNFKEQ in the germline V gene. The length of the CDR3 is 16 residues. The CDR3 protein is CASSQAGWGAGNEQFF. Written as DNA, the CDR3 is TGTGCCAGCAGCCAAGCGGGATGGGGGGCTGGCAATGAGCAGTTCTTC.

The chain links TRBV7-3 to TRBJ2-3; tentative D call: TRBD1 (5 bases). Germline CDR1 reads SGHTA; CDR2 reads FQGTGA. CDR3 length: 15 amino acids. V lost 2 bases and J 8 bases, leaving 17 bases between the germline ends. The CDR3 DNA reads TGTGCCAGCAGCTTAGCAGGGAATTTCCCCGGTACGCAGTATTTT. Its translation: CASSLAGNFPGTQYF. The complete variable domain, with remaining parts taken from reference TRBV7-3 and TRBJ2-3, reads GAGVSQTPSNKVTEKGKYVELRCDPISGHTALYWYRQSLGQGPEFLIYFQGTGAADDSGLPNDRFFAVRPEGSVSTLKIQRTERGDSAVYLCASSLAGNFPGTQYFGPGTRLTVL.

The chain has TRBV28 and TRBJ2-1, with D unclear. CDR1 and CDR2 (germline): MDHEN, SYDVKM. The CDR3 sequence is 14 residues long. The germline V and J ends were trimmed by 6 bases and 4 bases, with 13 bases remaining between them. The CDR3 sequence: CASSRPVYYNEQFF. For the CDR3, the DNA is TGTGCCAGCAGCCGACCAGTATATTACAATGAGCAGTTCTTC. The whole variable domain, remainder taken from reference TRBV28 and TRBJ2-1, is DVKVTQSSRYLVKRTGEKVFLECVQDMDHENMFWYRQDPGLGLRLIYFSYDVKMKEKGDIPEGYSVSREKKERFSLILESASTNQTSMYLCASSRPVYYNEQFFGPGTRLTVL.

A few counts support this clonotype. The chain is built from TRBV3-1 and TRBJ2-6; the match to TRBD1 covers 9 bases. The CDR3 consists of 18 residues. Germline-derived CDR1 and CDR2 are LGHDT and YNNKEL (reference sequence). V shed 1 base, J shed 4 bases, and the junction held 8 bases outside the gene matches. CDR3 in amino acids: CASSQGVGQGSGANVLTF. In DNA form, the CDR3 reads TGTGCCAGCAGCCAAGGAGTGGGACAGGGCTCCGGGGCCAACGTCCTGACTTTC.

The chain's CDR3 is CASRGGTSGTDTQYF. In DNA form, the CDR3 reads TGTGCCAGCCGGGGGGGGACTAGCGGCACAGATACGCAGTATTTT. This chain links TRBV6-5 with TRBJ2-3; 10 bases align to TRBD2. Germline V CDR1 and CDR2: MNHEY, SVGAGI. The CDR3 has 15 amino acids. Trimming removed 8 bases from V and 1 base from J; junction bases left unmatched: 6.

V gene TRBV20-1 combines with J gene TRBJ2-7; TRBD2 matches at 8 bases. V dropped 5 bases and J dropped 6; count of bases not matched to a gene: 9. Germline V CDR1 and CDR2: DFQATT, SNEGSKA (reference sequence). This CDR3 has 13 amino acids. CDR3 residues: CSAVPLAEGEQYF. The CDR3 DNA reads TGCAGTGCTGTCCCACTAGCGGAAGGCGAGCAGTACTTC.

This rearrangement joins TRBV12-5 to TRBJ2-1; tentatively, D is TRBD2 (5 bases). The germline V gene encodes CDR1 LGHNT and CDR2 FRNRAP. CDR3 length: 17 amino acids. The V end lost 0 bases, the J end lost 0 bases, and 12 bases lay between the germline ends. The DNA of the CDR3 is TGTGCTAGTGGTTTGGTAGGTCAACTAGGCTCCTACAATGAGCAGTTCTTC. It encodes CASGLVGQLGSYNEQFF. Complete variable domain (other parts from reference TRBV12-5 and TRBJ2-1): DARVTQTPRHKVTEMGQEVTMRCQPILGHNTVFWYRQTMMQGLELLAYFRNRAPLDDSGMPKDRFSAEMPDATLATLKIQPSEPRDSAVYFCASGLVGQLGSYNEQFFGPGTRLTVL.

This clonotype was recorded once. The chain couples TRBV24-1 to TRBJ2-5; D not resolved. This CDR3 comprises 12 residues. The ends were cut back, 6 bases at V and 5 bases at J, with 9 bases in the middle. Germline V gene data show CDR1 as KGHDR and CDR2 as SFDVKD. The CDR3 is CATSQNGETQYF. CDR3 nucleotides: TGTGCCACCAGTCAAAACGGGGAGACCCAGTACTTC.

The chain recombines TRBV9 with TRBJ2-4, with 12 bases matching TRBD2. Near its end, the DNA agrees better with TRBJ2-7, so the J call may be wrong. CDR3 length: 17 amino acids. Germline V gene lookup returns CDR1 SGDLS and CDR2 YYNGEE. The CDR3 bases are TGTGCCAGCAGCGTAGCCATGAGGACTAGCGGGGCCTACGAGCAGTACTTC. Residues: CASSVAMRTSGAYEQYF.

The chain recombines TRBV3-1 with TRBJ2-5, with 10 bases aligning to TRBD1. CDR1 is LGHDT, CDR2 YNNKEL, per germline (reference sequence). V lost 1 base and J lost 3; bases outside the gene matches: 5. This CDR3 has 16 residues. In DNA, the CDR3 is TGTGCCAGCAGCCAAGGTTTAGGGACAGGGGAAGAGACCCAGTACTTC. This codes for CASSQGLGTGEETQYF.

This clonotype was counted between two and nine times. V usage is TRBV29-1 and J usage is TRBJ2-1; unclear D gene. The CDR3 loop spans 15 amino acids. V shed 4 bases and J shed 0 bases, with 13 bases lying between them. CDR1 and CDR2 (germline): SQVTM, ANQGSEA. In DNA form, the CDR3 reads TGCAGCGTTGTCCTAGATTCGGCCTCCTACAATGAGCAGTTCTTC. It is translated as CSVVLDSASYNEQFF.

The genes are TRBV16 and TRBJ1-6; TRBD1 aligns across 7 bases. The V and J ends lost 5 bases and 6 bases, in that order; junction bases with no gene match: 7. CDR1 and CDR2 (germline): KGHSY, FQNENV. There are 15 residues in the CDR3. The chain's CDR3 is CASSSDRRSNSPLHF. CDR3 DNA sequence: TGTGCCAGCAGCTCGGACAGGCGGAGTAATTCACCCCTCCACTTT.

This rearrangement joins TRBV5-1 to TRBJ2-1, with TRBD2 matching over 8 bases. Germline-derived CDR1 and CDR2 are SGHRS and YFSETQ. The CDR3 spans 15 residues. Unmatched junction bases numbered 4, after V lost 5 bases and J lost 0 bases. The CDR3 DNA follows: TGCGCCAGCAGGGCCGGGGGGGCCTCCTACAATGAGCAGTTCTTC. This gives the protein CASRAGGASYNEQFF.

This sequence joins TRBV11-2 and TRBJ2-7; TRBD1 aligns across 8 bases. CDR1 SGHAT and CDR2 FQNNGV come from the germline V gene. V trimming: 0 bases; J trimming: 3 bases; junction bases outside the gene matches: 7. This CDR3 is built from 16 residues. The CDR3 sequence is CASSLEGTGHIYEQYF. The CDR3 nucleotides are TGTGCCAGCAGCTTAGAAGGGACAGGTCATATCTACGAGCAGTACTTC.

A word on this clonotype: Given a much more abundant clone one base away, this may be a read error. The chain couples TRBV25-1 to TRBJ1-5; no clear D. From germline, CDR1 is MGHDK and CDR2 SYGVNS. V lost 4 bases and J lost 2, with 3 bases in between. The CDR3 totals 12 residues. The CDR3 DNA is TGTGCCAGCAGTGTAGGCAATCAGCCCCAGCATTTT. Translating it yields CASSVGNQPQHF.

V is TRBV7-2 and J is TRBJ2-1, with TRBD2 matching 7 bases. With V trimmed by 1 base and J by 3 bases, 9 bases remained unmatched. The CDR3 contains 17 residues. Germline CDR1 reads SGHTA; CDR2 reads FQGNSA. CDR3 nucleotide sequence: TGTGCCAGCAGCTTAGGGCGGGCTAGCGGACGCTACAATGAGCAGTTCTTC. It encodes CASSLGRASGRYNEQFF.

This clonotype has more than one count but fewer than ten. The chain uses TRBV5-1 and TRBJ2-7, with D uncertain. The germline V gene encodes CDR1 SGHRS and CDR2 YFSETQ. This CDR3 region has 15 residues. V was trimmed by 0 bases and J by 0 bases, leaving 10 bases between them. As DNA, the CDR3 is TGCGCCAGCAGCTTGGACAGATTCAACTCCTACGAGCAGTACTTC. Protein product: CASSLDRFNSYEQYF.

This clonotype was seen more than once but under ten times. The CDR3 sequence: CASSLYRGWFYGYTF. CDR3 DNA: TGTGCCAGCAGTTTATATCGGGGGTGGTTCTATGGCTACACCTTC. This chain uses TRBV28 with TRBJ1-2; D possibly corresponds to TRBD1 (5 bases). V lost 1 base and J 4 bases, leaving 13 bases between the germline ends. CDR1 and CDR2 from the germline V gene are MDHEN and SYDVKM. The CDR3 loop spans 15 amino acids.

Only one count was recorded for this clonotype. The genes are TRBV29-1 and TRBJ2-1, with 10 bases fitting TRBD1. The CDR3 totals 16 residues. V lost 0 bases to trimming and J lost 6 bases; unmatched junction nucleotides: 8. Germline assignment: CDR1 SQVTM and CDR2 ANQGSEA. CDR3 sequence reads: CSVEDRDRGPCNEQFF. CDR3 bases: TGCAGCGTTGAAGATCGGGACAGGGGTCCCTGCAATGAGCAGTTCTTC.

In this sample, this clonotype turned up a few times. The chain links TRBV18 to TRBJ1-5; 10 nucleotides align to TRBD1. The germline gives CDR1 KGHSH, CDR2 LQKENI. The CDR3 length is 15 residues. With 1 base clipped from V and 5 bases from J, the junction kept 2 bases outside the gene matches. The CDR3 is CASSPQGQGYQPQHF. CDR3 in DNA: TGTGCCAGCTCACCACAGGGACAGGGGTATCAGCCCCAGCATTTT.